Described below is a single T cell receptor (beta chain) sequence and its context. Its matching antigen is unknown. This specimen comes from a study of T cell responses to AZD1222 COVID-19 vaccine. Notes on the study in general: White British people made up most donors, females outnumbered males, and clonal diversity was possibly underestimated. Repertoires were sampled only after the peak T cell response.

TCRdb's table, derived via immunoSEQ multiplex PCR, lists solely in-frame clones and lacks some. The table includes approximately 110,000 clones, approximately 90% detected once. The CDR3 spans 14 residues. Germline V gene lookup returns CDR1 SGHDT and CDR2 YYEEEE. V gave up 6 bases and J gave up 0 bases, with 13 bases separating them. The V gene is TRBV5-6, the J gene TRBJ2-7; D is perhaps TRBD1 (5 bases). The source is an adult who received the AZD1222 COVID-19 vaccine. The sequenced sample was peripheral blood, obtained 28 days after the second AZD1222 dose. In DNA, the CDR3 is TGTGCCAGCACCGGATGGGGCAGCTCCTACGAGCAGTACTTC. This sequence encodes CASTGWGSSYEQYF.